A selection of T cell receptor beta chains follows, all from one sample in a study of blood T cell repertoires in COVID-19. Assay used: immunoSEQ multiplex PCR; TCRdb lists only in-frame clones, some missing. The sample shows approximately 200,000 clones, approximately 80% of them seen only once. Sequencing was performed on peripheral blood. These receptors were obtained from a woman aged 50 to 65 with acute or convalescent COVID-19. CDR3s include the opening cysteine and the closing phenylalanine or tryptophan. A D gene is named only where the DNA matches it firmly. The size entry is marked missing in some rows and otherwise reads once, few, many or a size class.

clone_size j_call d_call v_call cdr3_nt cdr3_aa
NA TRBJ2-3 NA TRBV5-8 TGTGCCAGCAACCGTGAGGCCGGGGCAGATACGCAGTATTTT CASNREAGADTQYF
few TRBJ1-5 NA TRBV4-1 TGCGCCAGCAGTCAACCGGGGTCCAATCAGCCCCAGCATTTT CASSQPGSNQPQHF
NA TRBJ1-2 TRBD1 TRBV25-1 TGTGCCAGCAGTGGCTGGACAGGGGGCTATGGCTACACCTTC CASSGWTGGYGYTF
NA TRBJ2-7 NA TRBV7-2 TGTGCCAGCAGCTCCAGCTCCTACGAGCAGTACTTC CASSSSSYEQYF
NA TRBJ1-5 NA TRBV5-1 TGCGCCAGCAGCCCTGACAGGTTTGATCAGCCCCAGCATTTT CASSPDRFDQPQHF
NA TRBJ2-5 TRBD2 TRBV30 TGTGCCTGGAGGCCAACTAGCGGGGGGGCCCTGGAGACCCAGTACTTC CAWRPTSGGALETQYF
once TRBJ2-4 NA TRBV3-1/TRBV3-2 TGTGCCAGCAGCCAACAAACAGGGACCAAAAACATTCAGTACTTC CASSQQTGTKNIQYF
NA TRBJ2-5 TRBD2 TRBV6-5 TGTGCCAGCAATCGGGGGGTCCGGTTGGAGACCCAGTACTTC CASNRGVRLETQYF
NA TRBJ1-2 TRBD1 TRBV4-3 TGCGCCAGCAGCCCGGGACAGGAGGGCTATGGCTACACCTTC CASSPGQEGYGYTF
once TRBJ1-1 NA TRBV27 TGTGCCAGCAGCCCTTACCCGGGCACTGAAGCTTTCTTT CASSPYPGTEAFF
few TRBJ2-5 TRBD2 TRBV7-2 TGTGCCAGCAGCTGGACCACCGGGGGGAAAGAGACCCAGTACTTC CASSWTTGGKETQYF
few TRBJ2-7 NA TRBV11-2 TGTGCCAGCAGCTTAGACAGGGATCACGAGCAGTACTTC CASSLDRDHEQYF
NA TRBJ2-5 NA TRBV9 TGTGCCAGCAGCGCCTCACAGGGATGGGCAGAGACCCAGTACTTC CASSASQGWAETQYF
NA TRBJ2-7 TRBD2 TRBV7-8 TGTGCCAGCAGCCCGGGACTAGCGGGAGATGTGGAGTACTTC CASSPGLAGDVEYF
NA TRBJ2-7 TRBD1 TRBV14 TGTGCCAGCAGCCAACACCCCGGGACAGGTGGCGAGCAGTACTTC CASSQHPGTGGEQYF
NA TRBJ2-7 TRBD2 TRBV5-4 TGTGCCAGCAGCTTGTTGCTAGCGGGAGGGCATTTCGGCGAGCAGTACTTC CASSLLLAGGHFGEQYF
NA TRBJ2-3 TRBD2 TRBV28 TGTGCCAGCAGTTCTTCAGGACTAGCGGGGCCAGATACGCAGTATTTT CASSSSGLAGPDTQYF
NA TRBJ2-5 NA TRBV19 TGTGCCAGTAGTATAAGTGGGAGAGGGGAGACCCAGTACTTC CASSISGRGETQYF
NA TRBJ2-6 NA TRBV9 TGTGCCAGCAGCGTCCGACAGACAACGTCTGGGGCCAACGTCCTGACTTTC CASSVRQTTSGANVLTF
few TRBJ1-1 TRBD1 TRBV19 TGTGCCAGTCGACAGGGAACAACTGAAGCTTTCTTT CASRQGTTEAFF
NA TRBJ1-6 NA TRBV7-9 TGTGCCAGCAGCTCACAGGCTCCCGGTTCACCCCTCCACTTT CASSSQAPGSPLHF
NA TRBJ2-5 TRBD2 TRBV28 TGTGCCAGCAGGTCCGGGACTAGCGGGGGGGACCAAGAGACCCAGTACTTC CASRSGTSGGDQETQYF
NA TRBJ2-1 TRBD2 TRBV30 TGTGCCTGGAGTGGACTAGCGGGGGCCCCCTTCTCCTACAATGAGCAGTTCTTC CAWSGLAGAPFSYNEQFF
NA TRBJ2-6 NA TRBV10-2 TGCGCCAGCAGTGAGTCGTCAGGGGTAGATGGGGCCAACGTCCTGACTTTC CASSESSGVDGANVLTF
few TRBJ1-1 NA TRBV19 TGTGCCAGTAGCAGAACAGGGAACACTGAAGCTTTCTTT CASSRTGNTEAFF
NA TRBJ2-7 TRBD1 TRBV28 TGTGCCAGCAGTTCCCCCCACAGGGGCCAGTACGAGCAGTACTTC CASSSPHRGQYEQYF
NA TRBJ2-2 NA TRBV19 TGTGCCAGTGGGACTTCTAGCGCCAGCACCGGGGAGCTGTTTTTT CASGTSSASTGELFF
few TRBJ2-5 TRBD1 TRBV27 TGTGCCAGCAGCCCACAGGGGCCTTCGTACCAAGAGACCCAGTACTTC CASSPQGPSYQETQYF
NA TRBJ1-5 NA TRBV4-1 TGCGCCAGCAGCCAAGACTCCCAGCCCCAGCATTTT CASSQDSQPQHF
NA TRBJ1-5 NA TRBV7-8 TGTGCCAGCAGCTTAGAGGGGCAGGGACAACAGCCCCAGCATTTT CASSLEGQGQQPQHF
NA TRBJ2-3 NA TRBV6-5 TGTGCCGCCGGCCGCGGGGGCGGTAGAGATACGCAGTATTTT CAAGRGGGRDTQYF
NA TRBJ1-4 TRBD1 TRBV18 TGTGCCAGCTCTTTCCAGGGGGCTAATGAAAAACTGTTTTTT CASSFQGANEKLFF
NA TRBJ2-1 TRBD2 TRBV3-1/TRBV3-2 TGTGCCAGCAGCCAAGTTCGGCTAGCGGGGCCTTACGGTGAGCAGTTCTTC CASSQVRLAGPYGEQFF
NA TRBJ1-2 NA TRBV3-1/TRBV3-2 TGTGCCAGCAGCCAAGAAGGGACAAGAAGATACACCTTC CASSQEGTRRYTF
once TRBJ2-2 NA TRBV6-5 TGTGCCAGCAGTTACTCCGTAACCGGCGGGGAGCTGTTTTTT CASSYSVTGGELFF
NA TRBJ2-6 NA TRBV21-1 NA CASSKGDRVAPGANVLTF
few TRBJ1-5 NA TRBV28 TGTGCCAGCATCTCCCGGGGGGGCGGTCAGCCCCAGCATTTT CASISRGGGQPQHF
NA TRBJ2-7 TRBD1 TRBV19 TGTGCCAGTAGGGACAGGGGGCATGACGAGCAGTACTTC CASRDRGHDEQYF
once TRBJ1-2 NA TRBV14 TGTGCCAGCAGCCAAGAGATAGGGACATTCTATGGCTACACCTTC CASSQEIGTFYGYTF
NA TRBJ1-1 NA TRBV2 TGTGCCAGCAGTGAGGGGGGTTACACTGAAGCTTTCTTT CASSEGGYTEAFF
NA TRBJ2-7 NA TRBV7-2 TGTGCCAGCAGCTTAGAGAGACATTCCTACGAGCAGTACTTC CASSLERHSYEQYF
NA TRBJ1-4 TRBD1 TRBV19 TGTGCCAGTAGTATGCGGGACAGCTGGGGGGAAAAACTGTTTTTT CASSMRDSWGEKLFF
NA TRBJ2-1 TRBD2 TRBV6-7 TGTGCCAGCAGTTATCTAGCGGACCTATACAATGAGCAGTTCTTC CASSYLADLYNEQFF
NA TRBJ1-1 TRBD1 TRBV14 TGTGCCAGCAGCCAAGCCGGGACAGCCAACACTGAAGCTTTCTTT CASSQAGTANTEAFF
once TRBJ1-3 TRBD1 TRBV30 TGTGCCTGGAGTGTTGCAGGGGGGTTCAGGCGAAACACCATATATTTT CAWSVAGGFRRNTIYF
NA TRBJ1-3 TRBD1 TRBV2 TGTGCCAGCAGACCGACAGGGACTGGAAACACCATATATTTT CASRPTGTGNTIYF
NA TRBJ2-1 TRBD2 TRBV5-1 TGCGCCAGCAGCGCGGGACTAGCGGGGGGCCGTGAGCAGTTCTTC CASSAGLAGGREQFF
once TRBJ2-1 TRBD2 TRBV27 TGTGCCAGCAGTTTTATCGCTAGCGGGGGTCCTAGCTCCTACAATGAGCAGTTCTTC CASSFIASGGPSSYNEQFF
NA TRBJ1-4 NA TRBV6-5 TGTGCCAGCAGTTACTCAGGGGGTCCTAATGAAAAACTGTTTTTT CASSYSGGPNEKLFF
NA TRBJ2-1 TRBD2 TRBV4-3 TGCGCCAGCAGCCAAGATCTTTCGGGGGGGCGTTCAGGTGAGCAGTTCTTC CASSQDLSGGRSGEQFF
NA TRBJ1-6 NA TRBV25-1 TGTGCCAGCAGTGAAGGGACAACCTATAATTCACCCCTCCACTTT CASSEGTTYNSPLHF